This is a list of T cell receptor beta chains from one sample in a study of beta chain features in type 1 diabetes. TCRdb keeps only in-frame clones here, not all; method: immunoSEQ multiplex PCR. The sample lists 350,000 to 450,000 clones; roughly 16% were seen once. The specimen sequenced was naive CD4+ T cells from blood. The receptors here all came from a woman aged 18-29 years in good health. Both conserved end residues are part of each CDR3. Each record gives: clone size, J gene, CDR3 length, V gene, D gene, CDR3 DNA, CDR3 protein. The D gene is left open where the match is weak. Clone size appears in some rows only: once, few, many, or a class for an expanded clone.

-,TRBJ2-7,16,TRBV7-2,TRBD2,TGTGCCAGCAGCCCCCAAGGTAGCGGGAGGGTGAGCGAGCAGTACTTC,CASSPQGSGRVSEQYF
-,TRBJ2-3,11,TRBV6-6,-,TGTGCCAGCAGGCTAGTGGATACGCAGTATTTT,CASRLVDTQYF
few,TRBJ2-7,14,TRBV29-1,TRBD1,TGCAGCGGGACACAGGGGGGCAGCTCCTACGAGCAGTACTTC,CSGTQGGSSYEQYF
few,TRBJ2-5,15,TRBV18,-,TGTGCCAGCTCACCACGGACGGGGGACCAAGAGACCCAGTACTTC,CASSPRTGDQETQYF
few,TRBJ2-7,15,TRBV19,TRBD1,TGTGCCAGTAGTACGAGAGGCGGGACAGGGGCCGAGCAGTACTTC,CASSTRGGTGAEQYF
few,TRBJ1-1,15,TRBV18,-,TGTGCCAGCTCACCGACTCAGACAGGGAACACTGAAGCTTTCTTT,CASSPTQTGNTEAFF
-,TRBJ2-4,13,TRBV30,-,TGTGCCTGGGGTACAGGGTACCGAAACATTCAGTACTTC,CAWGTGYRNIQYF
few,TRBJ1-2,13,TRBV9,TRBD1,TGTGCCAGCAGCGCACAGGGGCCCTATGGCTACACCTTC,CASSAQGPYGYTF
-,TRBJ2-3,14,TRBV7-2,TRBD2,TGTGCCGCGGCCCTGGGACTAGCGGGAGATACGCAGTATTTT,CAAALGLAGDTQYF
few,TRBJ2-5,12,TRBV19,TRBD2,TGTGCCAGCCGGGACTATCAAGAGACCCAGTACTTC,CASRDYQETQYF
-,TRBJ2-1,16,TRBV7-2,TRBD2,TGTGCCAGCAGCGATAGCGGGAGGGCCTTGGATAATGAGCAGTTCTTC,CASSDSGRALDNEQFF
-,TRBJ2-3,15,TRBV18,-,TGTGCCAGCTCACCCCCGAGGCAAGGCGCAGATACGCAGTATTTT,CASSPPRQGADTQYF
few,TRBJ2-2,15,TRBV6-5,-,TGTGCCAGCAGCCCCGGACAGCCGGGGTTTGGGGAGCTGTTTTTT,CASSPGQPGFGELFF
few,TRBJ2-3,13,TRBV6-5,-,TGTGCCAGCAGTTATCCCCGGGATAATACGCAGTATTTT,CASSYPRDNTQYF
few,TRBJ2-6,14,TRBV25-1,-,TGTGCCAGCAGTCAAAACTCTGGGGCCAACGTCCTGACTTTC,CASSQNSGANVLTF
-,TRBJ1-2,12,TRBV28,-,TGTGCCAGCAGTTCCATCACCGGGTCTTACACCTTC,CASSSITGSYTF
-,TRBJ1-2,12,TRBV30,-,TGTGCCTGGAGTTACGGGGACTATGGCTACACCTTC,CAWSYGDYGYTF
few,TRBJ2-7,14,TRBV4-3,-,TGCGCCAGCAGCCGGGACATCTACTCCTACGAGCAGTACTTC,CASSRDIYSYEQYF
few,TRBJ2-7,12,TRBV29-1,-,TGCAGCGTTGGGGAGGAGTCCTACGAGCAGTACTTC,CSVGEESYEQYF
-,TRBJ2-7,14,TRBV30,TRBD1,TGTGCCTGGCAAACCGGGACAGAGACCTACGAGCAGTACTTC,CAWQTGTETYEQYF
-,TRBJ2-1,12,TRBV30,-,TGTGCCTGGAGTTACAGCTACAATGAGCAGTTCTTC,CAWSYSYNEQFF
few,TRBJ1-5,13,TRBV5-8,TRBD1,TGTGCCAGCCGATCCAGGGGGAATCAGCCCCAGCATTTT,CASRSRGNQPQHF
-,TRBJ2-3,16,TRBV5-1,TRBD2,TGCGCCAGCAGCTTGGAACTAGCGGGACGGGTAGATACGCAGTATTTT,CASSLELAGRVDTQYF
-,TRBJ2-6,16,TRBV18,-,TGTGCCAGCTCACCACCCGCCAGCTCTGGGGCCAACGTCCTGACTTTC,CASSPPASSGANVLTF
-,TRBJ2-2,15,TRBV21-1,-,TGTGCCAGCAACAGGGGGCCGACGAACACCGGGGAGCTGTTTTTT,CASNRGPTNTGELFF
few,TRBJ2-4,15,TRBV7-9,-,TGTGCCAGCAGCTCAAGCCGGGGAGCCAAAAACATTCAGTACTTC,CASSSSRGAKNIQYF
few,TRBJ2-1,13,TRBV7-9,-,TGTGCCAGCAGCTTGGGACTGCCCAATGAGCAGTTCTTC,CASSLGLPNEQFF
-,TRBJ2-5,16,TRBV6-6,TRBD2,TGTGCCAGCAGTTACAAAGTAGCGGGAGGGAGAGAGACCCAGTACTTC,CASSYKVAGGRETQYF
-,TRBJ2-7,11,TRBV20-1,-,TGCAGTGCTAGTGACAACTACGAGCAGTACTTC,CSASDNYEQYF
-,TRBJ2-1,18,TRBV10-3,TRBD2,TGTGCCATCAGTGATAGCGGTAGCGGGGGCTTATCCTACAATGAGCAGTTCTTC,CAISDSGSGGLSYNEQFF
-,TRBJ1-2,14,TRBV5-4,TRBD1,TGTGCCAGCAGGTGGGACAGGGGCTTATATGGCTACACCTTC,CASRWDRGLYGYTF
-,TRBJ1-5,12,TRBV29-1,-,TGCAGCGTTGAGGGAGGGGGGCAGCCCCAGCATTTT,CSVEGGGQPQHF
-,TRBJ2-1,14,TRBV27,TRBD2,TGTGCCAGCAGGACTAGCGGGGGAAACAATGAGCAGTTCTTC,CASRTSGGNNEQFF
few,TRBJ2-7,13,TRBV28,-,TGTGCCAGCAGTTCCAGGGGTAACTACGAGCAGTACTTC,CASSSRGNYEQYF
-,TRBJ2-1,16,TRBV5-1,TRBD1,TGCGCCAGCAGCTTGGCGGACAGGGGGCCTGTCGGTGAGCAGTTCTTC,CASSLADRGPVGEQFF
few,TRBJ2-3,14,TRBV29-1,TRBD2,TGCAGCGTTTCTAGCGGGACTAGCACAGATACGCAGTATTTT,CSVSSGTSTDTQYF
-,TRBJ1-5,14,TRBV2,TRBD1,TGTGCCAGCATTAAGACAGGGCTTGGACAGCCCCAGCATTTT,CASIKTGLGQPQHF
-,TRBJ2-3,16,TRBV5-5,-,TGTGCCAGCAGCTTGGATACACAGTTTAGCACAGATACGCAGTATTTT,CASSLDTQFSTDTQYF
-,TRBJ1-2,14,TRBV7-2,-,TGTGCCAGCAGCCCAATGGGGGCTAGGGGTGGCTACACCTTC,CASSPMGARGGYTF
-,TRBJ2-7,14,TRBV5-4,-,TGTGCCAGCAGCTCGACAGTTACAAGACGTGAGCAGTACTTC,CASSSTVTRREQYF
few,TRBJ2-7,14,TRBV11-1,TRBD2,TGTGCCAGCAGCTCGCGGGAGTTCTCCTACGAGCAGTACTTC,CASSSREFSYEQYF